One T cell receptor beta chain is described in this entry. No antigen is known for it. A J-beta primer mix and a sample-barcoded 5' primer were used in a second PCR of roughly 6 to 11 cycles. One entry per CDR3 protein results from TCRdb running MiXCR on the 5' RACE reads. The sample holds about 1,500,000 distinct CDR3 sequences, around 42% seen once. This sample stems from a study of blood T cells in healthy people across ages. The study drew donors from healthy Caucasian individuals in Russia aged roughly 6 to 90. Findings and limits, study-wide: Across samples, TCR beta diversity tracked strongly with naive T cell percentage. Estimated diversity, derived from one million T cells, was regarded as an underestimate.

This CDR3 has 14 residues. This clonotype was sampled from a woman younger than 35 in good health. The material sequenced was blood. This chain joins TRBV21-1 and TRBJ2-1. TRBV21-1 is deemed a pseudogene. This CDR3 reads CARCSRSSYNEQFF. CDR3 sequence (DNA): TGTGCCAGATGTAGTCGGAGCTCCTACAATGAGCAGTTCTTC.